This T cell receptor (beta chain) was obtained from a study of regulatory T cells in long-lasting Graves disease (dated by TCRdb to 2020 to 2023). Broadly, across the study: Persistent Graves' disease meant more than 5 years of antithyroid drug treatment with TSH receptor autoantibodies that stayed positive. In the clinical cohort, patients with persistent Graves' disease had used antithyroid drugs for an average of roughly 10 years. Patients with persistent Graves' disease were compared with patients with newly diagnosed Graves' disease using TCR sequencing and RNA sequencing of peripheral blood. A total of around 35 samples underwent TCR sequencing, from some 13 patients with persistent Graves' disease and around 20 patients with newly diagnosed Graves' disease. The study took place in China and was registered as a clinical trial. On the study overall, not on this receptor specifically: Sequencing and analysis were restricted to the TCR beta chain. Patients with persistent disease shared more public clonotypes (about 2,900) than newly diagnosed patients did (around 980). The authors noted that the small sample size was a limitation that may lower accuracy. Lower TCR Shannon entropy and fewer highly expanded clones were observed in persistent Graves' disease patients than in newly diagnosed patients, which suggested clonal expansion. Because the primary lesion, thyroid tissue, could not be accessed, the study looked at peripheral blood alone. Persistent disease showed preferential use of TRBV28, TRBJ1-2 and TRBJ2-5, whereas newly diagnosed disease favored TRBV20-1 and TRBJ2-1.

From its cysteine to its phenylalanine, the CDR3 spans 16 amino acids. The read is trimmed to its CDR3 DNA, 48 bases read in frame from base 1. Looking up the germline V gene yields CDR1 MNHNS and CDR2 SASEGT. V is trimmed back by 4 bases and J by 4 bases, and the junction contains 7 bases that no gene match accounts for. Libraries were constructed by multiplex PCR. The sequencer was an Illumina HiSeq 4000. CDR3 regions were amplified by Arm-PCR with iRepertoire HTBI primers to construct TCR beta libraries. Gel purification was performed on PCR products prior to sequencing. Per the authors' processing: A total of some 65 TRBV and 14 TRBJ segments were identified across samples and were used for gene usage analysis of CDR3 amino acid clonotypes. COPE and FqMerger were used to merge the filtered high-quality paired reads into contigs. BLAST was used to align contigs to IMGT TRBV, TRBD and TRBJ reference genes, with CDR3 defined following IMGT. Any clonotype with a frequency above 0.1% was classified as a highly expanded clone. Repertoire diversity was measured by Shannon entropy, and V-J evenness by the Gini coefficient. A clonotype was considered public if more than one individual shared it. Using fastp trimming at Q25 and MiXCR clonotype assembly, TCRdb reanalyzed the public sequencing data and kept in-frame beta chains. Identical CDR3 proteins give one entry, which carries the most common genes and DNA. The V and J calls and clone size are TCRdb's, not the authors'. This sample has around 450,000 distinct CDR3 sequences in its table, and 20% to 25% of those were observed once. The ten biggest clones cover 7.1% of the sample.

In regard to this clonotype: Its antigen is not yet known. No much larger clone exists at a distance of one base, and base qualities are not known.

In the paper's terms, the time point label means: persistent/refractory GD, antithyroid drugs over 5 years with positive TRAb. For both TCR sequencing and RNA sequencing, RNA was extracted from PBMCs in TRIzol. The diagnosis of Graves' disease followed American Thyroid Association guidelines. The patients came from an endocrinology department in Xi'an, China. Each patient gave about 8.1 milliliters of peripheral blood, collected in an EDTA anticoagulant tube. Ficoll Paque Plus density gradient separation was used to isolate PBMCs, and no further T cell sorting was performed. RNA quality was checked with an Agilent 2100 Bioanalyzer and agarose gel, and concentration with a NanoDrop 2000.

The clonotype originates from a female donor with Graves disease. Here the chain combines TRBV6-1 and TRBJ2-2; TRBD2 lines up with 9 middle nucleotides. Sample: peripheral blood mononuclear cells (PBMCs), taken when the disease was refractory, from a patient treated with antithyroid drugs. In nucleotides, the sequence is TGTGCCAGCAGTGTATTAGCGGGAGCCAGCACCGGGGAGCTGTTTTTT. This encodes CASSVLAGASTGELFF.